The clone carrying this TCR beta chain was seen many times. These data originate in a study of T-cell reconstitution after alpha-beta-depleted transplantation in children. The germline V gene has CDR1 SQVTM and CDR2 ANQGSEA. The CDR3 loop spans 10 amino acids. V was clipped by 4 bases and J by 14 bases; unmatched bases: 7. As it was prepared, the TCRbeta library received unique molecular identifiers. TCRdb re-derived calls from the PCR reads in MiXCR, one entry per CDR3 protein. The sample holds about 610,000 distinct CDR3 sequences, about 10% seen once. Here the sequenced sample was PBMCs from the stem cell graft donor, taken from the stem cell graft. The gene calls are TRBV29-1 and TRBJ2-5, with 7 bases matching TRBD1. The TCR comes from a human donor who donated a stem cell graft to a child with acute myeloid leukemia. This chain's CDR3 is CSVAGTEVYF. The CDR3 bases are TGCAGCGTTGCCGGGACAGAGGTTTACTTC. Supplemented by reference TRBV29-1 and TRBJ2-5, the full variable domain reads SAVISQKPSRDICQRGTSLTIQCQVDSQVTMMFWYRQQPGQSLTLIATANQGSEATYESGFVIDKFPISRPNLTFSTLTVSNMSPEDSSIYLCSVAGTEVYFGPGTRLLVL.